This T cell receptor beta chain was sequenced during a study of regulatory T cells in long-lasting Graves disease. Study results and limitations: The study found TRBV28, TRBJ1-2 and TRBJ2-5 favored in persistent disease.

Researchers made TCR beta libraries by using iRepertoire HTBI primers and running Arm-PCR on CDR3 regions. One entry per CDR3 protein, called by TCRdb with MiXCR from the multiplex PCR reads. The sample gives under 800,000 distinct CDR3 sequences, less than 20% of which show up once; around a sixth is in the top ten. The time point denotes: newly diagnosed GD, antithyroid drugs for less than 3 months. Construction of the TCR library relied on RNA isolated from PBMCs. V dropped 0 bases and J dropped 9 bases, with 15 bases sitting between them. CDR1 and CDR2 from the germline V gene are GTSNPN and SVGIG (reference sequence). The CDR3 loop spans 13 amino acids. A remark on this clonotype: Its specificity is not known.

These sequences were also reported in another study, on T cells in Graves' hyperthyroidism and ophthalmopathy. This second study notes: Ophthalmopathy was distinguished from stable hyperthyroidism by 13 V-J signatures.

The chain recombines TRBV30 with TRBJ2-7; D is ambiguous. Source: peripheral blood mononuclear cells (PBMCs), taken at new diagnosis, from a patient treated with antithyroid drugs. The sequence was collected from a woman younger than 45 with Graves disease. Written as DNA, the CDR3 is TGTGCCTGGAGTGTACCGGACGTTTTAGGGCAGTACTTC. Protein: CAWSVPDVLGQYF.